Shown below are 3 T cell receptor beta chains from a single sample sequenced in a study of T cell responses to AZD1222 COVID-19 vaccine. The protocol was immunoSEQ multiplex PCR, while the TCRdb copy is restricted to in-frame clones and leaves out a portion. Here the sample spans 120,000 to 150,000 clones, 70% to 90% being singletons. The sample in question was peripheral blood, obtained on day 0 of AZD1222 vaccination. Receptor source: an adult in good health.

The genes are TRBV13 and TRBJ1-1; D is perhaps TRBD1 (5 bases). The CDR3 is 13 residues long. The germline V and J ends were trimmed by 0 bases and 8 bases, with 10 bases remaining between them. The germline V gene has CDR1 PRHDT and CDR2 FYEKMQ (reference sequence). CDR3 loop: CASSLGGHGEAFF. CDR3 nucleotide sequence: TGTGCCAGCAGCTTAGGGGGGCACGGGGAAGCTTTCTTT. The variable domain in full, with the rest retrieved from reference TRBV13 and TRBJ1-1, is AAGVIQSPRHLIKEKRETATLKCYPIPRHDTVYWYQQGPGQDPQFLISFYEKMQSDKGSIPDRFSAQQFSDYHSELNMSSLELGDSALYFCASSLGGHGEAFFGQGTRLTVV.

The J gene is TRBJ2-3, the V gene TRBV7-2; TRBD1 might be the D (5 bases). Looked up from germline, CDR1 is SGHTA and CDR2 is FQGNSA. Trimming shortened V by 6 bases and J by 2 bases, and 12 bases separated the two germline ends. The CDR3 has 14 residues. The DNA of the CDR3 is TGTGCCAGCAGTTACCAGGGCTTCACAGATACGCAGTATTTT. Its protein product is CASSYQGFTDTQYF.

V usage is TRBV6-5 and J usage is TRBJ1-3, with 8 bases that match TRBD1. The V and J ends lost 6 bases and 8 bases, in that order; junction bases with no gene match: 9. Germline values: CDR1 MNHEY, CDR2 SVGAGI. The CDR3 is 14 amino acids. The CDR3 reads CASRKDREGYTIYF. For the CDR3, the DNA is TGTGCCAGCAGGAAGGACAGGGAAGGGTACACCATATATTTT.